Listed here are 7 T cell receptor beta chains from one sample, sequenced in a study of cytomegalovirus exposure and HLA in healthy donors. Amplification used 60 Vbeta primers and 13 Jbeta primers. Clones were read by immunoSEQ multiplex PCR, and TCRdb kept only the in-frame ones, dropping some. The profile covers tens of thousands of clones, with 65% to 85% appearing a single time and 3.8% taken by the ten largest. The sample was PBMCs. All receptors derive from a man aged 45-65 years in good health and CMV-seronegative.

This chain connects TRBV18 to TRBJ2-1, with a weak D call TRBD2 (6 bases). Trimming took off 1 base at V and 5 bases at J, with 9 bases between the two ends. The CDR3 runs 14 residues. The germline V gene encodes CDR1 KGHSH and CDR2 LQKENI. CDR3 sequence: CASSPQGLDNEQFF. Here the CDR3 DNA reads TGTGCCAGCTCACCACAGGGACTGGACAATGAGCAGTTCTTC.

CDR3 DNA: TGTGCCTGGAGTGCCCAGGGTAGGGCACCCCTCCACTTT. Residues: CAWSAQGRAPLHF. The J gene is TRBJ1-6, the V gene TRBV30; a possible D gene is TRBD1 (5 bases). Trimming shortened V by 1 base and J by 11 bases, and 12 bases separated the two germline ends. CDR1 GTSNPN and CDR2 SVGIG come from the germline V gene (reference sequence). The CDR3 loop spans 13 amino acids.

The genes are TRBV28 and TRBJ2-7; 8 positions match TRBD1. The CDR3 loop spans 15 amino acids. Germline V gene sequence: CDR1 MDHEN, CDR2 SYDVKM. With V trimmed by 5 bases and J by 3 bases, 9 bases remained unmatched. CDR3 in amino acids: CASSPFDRGLYEQYF. In DNA form, the CDR3 reads TGTGCCAGCAGTCCCTTCGACAGGGGCCTCTACGAGCAGTACTTC.

The chain has TRBV7-2 and TRBJ2-7, with D perhaps matching TRBD1 (5 bases). The CDR3 extends over 15 amino acids. V lost 5 bases and J 4 bases, leaving 18 bases between the germline ends. Per germline, CDR1 SGHTA and CDR2 FQGNSA. The CDR3 sequence is CASSITGEDQYEQYF. In DNA, the CDR3 is TGTGCCAGCAGCATTACAGGCGAGGATCAATACGAGCAGTACTTC.

The rearrangement joins TRBV28 to TRBJ1-1; 7 nucleotides agree with TRBD1. Trimming at V came to 6 bases and at J to 0 bases, leaving 13 bases not matched to a gene. CDR1 and CDR2 (germline): MDHEN, SYDVKM. This CDR3 has 17 residues. The CDR3 nucleotides are TGTGCCAGCAGCCCAGACAGGGAATATAGGTTGAACACTGAAGCTTTCTTT. This gives the protein CASSPDREYRLNTEAFF.

Concerning this clone: The junction departs from germline at one end; a sequencing error may be responsible. Within the sample, other DNA sequences also encode this same CDR3. The rearrangement links TRBV7-6 to TRBJ2-7, with 9 nucleotides matching TRBD1. Looked up from germline, CDR1 is SGHVS and CDR2 is FNYEAQ. This CDR3 has 13 residues. CDR3 nucleotide sequence: TGCGCCAGCTGCCCGGGACAGGGTTACGAGCAGTACTTC. Translation gives CASCPGQGYEQYF. Filled out from reference TRBV7-6 and TRBJ2-7, the complete variable domain reads GAGVSQSPRYKVTKRGQDVALRCDPISGHVSLYWYRQALGQGPEFLTYFNYEAQQDKSGLPNDRFSAERPEGSISTLTIQRTEQRDSAMYRCASCPGQGYEQYFGPGTRLTVT.

V and J are TRBV2 and TRBJ2-3, with TRBD2 matching over 9 bases. Germline CDR1 reads SNHLY; CDR2 reads FYNNEI. V gave up 5 bases and J gave up 2 bases; unmatched junction bases: 2. The CDR3 length is 14 residues. CDR3 sequence: CASSWTSATDTQYF. The CDR3, as DNA: TGTGCCAGCAGTTGGACTAGCGCCACAGATACGCAGTATTTT.